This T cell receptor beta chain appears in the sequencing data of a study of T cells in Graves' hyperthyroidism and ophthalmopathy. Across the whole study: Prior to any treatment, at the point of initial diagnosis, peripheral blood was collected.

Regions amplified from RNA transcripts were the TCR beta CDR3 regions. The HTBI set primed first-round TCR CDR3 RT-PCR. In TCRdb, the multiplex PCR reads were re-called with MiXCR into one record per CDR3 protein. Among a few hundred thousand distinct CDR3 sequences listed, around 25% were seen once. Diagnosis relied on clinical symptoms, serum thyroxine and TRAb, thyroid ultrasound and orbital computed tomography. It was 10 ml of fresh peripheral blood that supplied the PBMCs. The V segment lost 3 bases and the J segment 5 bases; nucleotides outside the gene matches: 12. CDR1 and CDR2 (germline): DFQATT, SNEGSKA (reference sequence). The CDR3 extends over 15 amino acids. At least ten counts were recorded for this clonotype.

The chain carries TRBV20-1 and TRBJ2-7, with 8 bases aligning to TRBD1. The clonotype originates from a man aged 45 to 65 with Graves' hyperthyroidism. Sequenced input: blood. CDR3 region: CSASGTQGARNEQYF. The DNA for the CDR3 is TGCAGTGCTAGCGGAACCCAGGGGGCGCGCAACGAGCAGTACTTC.